This T cell receptor beta chain was identified during a study of post-analysis software for immune sequencing data. This clonotype occurred a few times. Its matching antigen is unknown. V lost 0 bases, J lost 3 bases, and 16 bases stayed unmatched. CDR3 size: 21 residues. Germline CDR1 and CDR2: LGHNA and YNFKEQ. TCR beta libraries were prepared from cDNA with unique molecular identifiers. The yield from about 1 to 10 million T cells was roughly 500,000 cDNA molecules in total. MiXCR, applied by TCRdb to the PCR reads, yields one record per CDR3 protein. The repertoire holds fewer than 900,000 distinct CDR3 sequences, more than 45% seen once, with 4.9% in the top ten. Study results and limitations: A handful of TRBV segments appeared more often in patients than in controls, and TRBV5-6, TRBV5-1 and TRBV20-1 were among these. Same-batch samples co-clustered strongly by F measure. Controls showed significantly higher normalized Chao1 diversity than did multiple sclerosis patients.

The clonotype was recovered from a girl under 18 with multiple sclerosis. The rearrangement uses TRBV4-2 and TRBJ2-4; 11 bases line up with TRBD1. Sequencing input: blood. CDR3 sequence: CASSQDFGWTGGLGVKNIQYF. The DNA of the CDR3 is TGTGCCAGCAGCCAAGATTTTGGCTGGACAGGGGGCTTGGGGGTCAAAAACATTCAGTACTTC.